This T cell receptor beta chain was found in a study of cytomegalovirus exposure and HLA in healthy donors. Notes on the study in general: In a later analysis, at a false discovery rate of 0.05, about 17,000 TCR beta sequences matched HLA alleles. Versus the approximately 700-donor mean, an Asian-associated ancestry cluster reportedly showed fewer N-insertions in a later analysis.

This CDR3 has 13 residues. PCR amplification relied on 60 Vbeta primers (plus 13 Jbeta primers). The repertoire was sequenced with immunoSEQ multiplex PCR; TCRdb's copy has only in-frame clones and lacks some. The sample shows approximately 44,000 clones, roughly 90% of them seen only once. Points on this clone: Its antigen is still unknown.

Sequencing was performed on PBMCs. This chain connects TRBV12-1 to TRBJ1-1; the table's D call, TRBD1, was not checked against the DNA. TRBV12-1 is labeled a pseudogene. This receptor was taken from a middle-aged woman in good health and CMV-seropositive. The CDR3 nucleotides are TGTGCCAGCACCCAGGACAGGGAAGCTGAAGCTTTCTTT. Translated, it gives CASTQDREAEAFF.